This T cell receptor beta chain was sequenced during a study of shared clonotypes between healthy human individuals. Germline lookup yields CDR1 MDHEN and CDR2 SYDVKM. The V and J ends lost 4 bases and 7 bases respectively, with 7 bases between them. The CDR3 length is 11 residues. In this sample, this clone turned up a few times. Clones were read by immunoSEQ multiplex PCR, and TCRdb kept only the in-frame ones, dropping some. The sample shows 650,000 to 800,000 clones, approximately 72% of them seen only once. This receptor was obtained from a woman in her twenties or thirties in good health. The sequenced sample was memory CD4+ T cells sorted from blood. This sample's subset: CD45RA-negative fraction. The V gene is TRBV28, the J gene TRBJ1-2; D is uncertain. The CDR3 sequence: CASSSEGGYTF. The CDR3 DNA reads as TGTGCCAGCAGTTCGGAAGGTGGCTACACCTTC.